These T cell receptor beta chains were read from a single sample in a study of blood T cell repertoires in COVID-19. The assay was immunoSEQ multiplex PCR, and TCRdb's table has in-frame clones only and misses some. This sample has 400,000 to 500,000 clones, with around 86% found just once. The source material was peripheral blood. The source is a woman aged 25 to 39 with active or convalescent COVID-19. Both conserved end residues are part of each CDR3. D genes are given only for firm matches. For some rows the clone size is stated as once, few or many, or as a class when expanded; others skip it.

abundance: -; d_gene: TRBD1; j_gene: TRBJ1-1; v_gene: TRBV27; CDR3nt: TGTGCCAGCCAAAGGACAGGGGGCACTGAAGCTTTCTTT; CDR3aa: CASQRTGGTEAFF
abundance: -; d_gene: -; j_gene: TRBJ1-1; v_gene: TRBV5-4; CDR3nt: TGTGCCAGCAGCCTAAGGATAGGGGTGGACACTGAAGCTTTCTTT; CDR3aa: CASSLRIGVDTEAFF
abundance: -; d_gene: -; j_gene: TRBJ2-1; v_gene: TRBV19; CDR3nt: TGTGCCAGTAAAGAGACAGACCAGAATGAGCAGTTCTTC; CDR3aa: CASKETDQNEQFF
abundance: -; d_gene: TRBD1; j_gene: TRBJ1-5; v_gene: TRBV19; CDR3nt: TGTGCCAGCATCCCGGGACAGTTTAGCAATCAGCCCCAGCATTTT; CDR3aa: CASIPGQFSNQPQHF
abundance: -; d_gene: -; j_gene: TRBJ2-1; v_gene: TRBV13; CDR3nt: TGTGCCAGCAGTTATCTCGGCCCTAGCTCCTACAATGAGCAGTTCTTC; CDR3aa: CASSYLGPSSYNEQFF
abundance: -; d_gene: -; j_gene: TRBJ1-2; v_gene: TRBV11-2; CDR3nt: TGTGCCGCTCGGGGAGATGAGAATGGCTACACCTTC; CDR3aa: CAARGDENGYTF
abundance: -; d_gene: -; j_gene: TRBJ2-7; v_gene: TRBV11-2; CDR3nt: TGTGCCAGCAGCTTAAGATACCGGACGAGTAGCGACGAGCAGTACTTC; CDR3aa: CASSLRYRTSSDEQYF
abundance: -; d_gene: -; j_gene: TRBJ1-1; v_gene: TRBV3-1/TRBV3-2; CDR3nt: TGTGCCAGCAGCCAAGTACAGATCACTGAAGCTTTCTTT; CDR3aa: CASSQVQITEAFF
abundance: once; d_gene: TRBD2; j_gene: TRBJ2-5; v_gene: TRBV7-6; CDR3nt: TGTGCCAGCAGCTTAGGTCCCGAGCGGGAGATGCGGTTGGAGACCCAGTACTTC; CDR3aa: CASSLGPEREMRLETQYF
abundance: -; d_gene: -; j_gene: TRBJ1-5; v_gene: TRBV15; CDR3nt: TGTGCCACCAGCAGAGTGGGGGGGTCGAGCAATCAGCCCCAGCATTTT; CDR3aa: CATSRVGGSSNQPQHF
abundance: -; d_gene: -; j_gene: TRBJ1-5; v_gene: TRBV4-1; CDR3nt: TGCGCCAGCAGCCAAGAAGGGGGACCTAGCAATCAGCCCCAGCATTTT; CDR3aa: CASSQEGGPSNQPQHF
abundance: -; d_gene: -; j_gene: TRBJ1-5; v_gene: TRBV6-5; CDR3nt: TGTGCCAGCACTGTGGAGGGGCTTCGGCCCCAGCATTTT; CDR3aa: CASTVEGLRPQHF
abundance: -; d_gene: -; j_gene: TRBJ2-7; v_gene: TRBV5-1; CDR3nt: TGCGCCAGCGGTCAGGGTGCAGGCTACGAGCAGTACTTC; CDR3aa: CASGQGAGYEQYF
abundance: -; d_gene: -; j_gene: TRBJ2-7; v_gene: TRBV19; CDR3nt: TGTGCCAGTAGTATATTTCCGAGATCTACCTACGAGCAGTACTTC; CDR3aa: CASSIFPRSTYEQYF
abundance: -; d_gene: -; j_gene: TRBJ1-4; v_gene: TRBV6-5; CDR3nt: TGTGCCAGCAGTTACTCTCCAGGCCGGGAAAAACTGTTTTTT; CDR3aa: CASSYSPGREKLFF
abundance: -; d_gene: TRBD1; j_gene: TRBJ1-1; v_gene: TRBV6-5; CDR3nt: TGTGCCAGCAGCCCGACCAAAGCGACAGGGGAGAGCGCTTTCTTT; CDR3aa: CASSPTKATGESAFF
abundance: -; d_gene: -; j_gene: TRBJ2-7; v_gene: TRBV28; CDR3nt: TGTGCCAGCAGTTTACAGGGGTTAACCTACGAGCAGTACTTC; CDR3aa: CASSLQGLTYEQYF
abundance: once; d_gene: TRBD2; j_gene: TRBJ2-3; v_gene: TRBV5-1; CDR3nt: TGCGCCAGCAGCTTTAGCGGGGGAAGCACAGATACGCAGTATTTT; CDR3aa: CASSFSGGSTDTQYF
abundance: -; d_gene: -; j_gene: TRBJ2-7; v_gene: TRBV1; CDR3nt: TGCACCAGCAGCCAAGATTTGCTGGGCAACCGACACACCCCCTACGAGCAGTACTTC; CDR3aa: CTSSQDLLGNRHTPYEQYF
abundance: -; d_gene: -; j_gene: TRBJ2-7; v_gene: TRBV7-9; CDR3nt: TGTGCCAGCAGCTTAGGGCAGGGAACCTACGAGCAGTACTTC; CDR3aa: CASSLGQGTYEQYF
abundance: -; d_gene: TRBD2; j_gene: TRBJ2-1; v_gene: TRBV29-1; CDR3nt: TGCAGCGTTACCCAAGGGGTAGCGGGAGCCTCCTACAATGAGCAGTTCTTC; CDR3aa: CSVTQGVAGASYNEQFF
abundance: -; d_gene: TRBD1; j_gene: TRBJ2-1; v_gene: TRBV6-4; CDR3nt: TGTGCCAGCAGTGTATATCCCAGACCGGGACAGGGGTACAATGAGCAGTTCTTC; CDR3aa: CASSVYPRPGQGYNEQFF
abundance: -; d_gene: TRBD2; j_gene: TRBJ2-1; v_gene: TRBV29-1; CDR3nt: TGCAGCGTTGAAGGGCTAGCGGGTGGCGATGAGCAGTTCTTC; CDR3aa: CSVEGLAGGDEQFF
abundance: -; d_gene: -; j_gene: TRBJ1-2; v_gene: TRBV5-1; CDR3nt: TGCGCCAGCAGCTTGGGTGGCAATTTGGACTATGGCTACACCTTC; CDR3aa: CASSLGGNLDYGYTF
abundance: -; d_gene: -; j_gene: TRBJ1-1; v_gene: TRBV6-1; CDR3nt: TGTGCCAGCAGCGAAAGGCCCGGGACACTCTCCCACACTGAAGCTTTCTTT; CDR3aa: CASSERPGTLSHTEAFF
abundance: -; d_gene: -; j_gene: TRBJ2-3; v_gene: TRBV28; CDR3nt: TGTGCCAGCAGTAAACCGGGACTTAGCACAGATACGCAGTATTTT; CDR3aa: CASSKPGLSTDTQYF
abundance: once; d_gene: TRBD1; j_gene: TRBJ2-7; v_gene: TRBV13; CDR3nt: TGTGCCAGCAGCTCCGGACAGGGAAACGTCTACGAGCAGTACTTC; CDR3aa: CASSSGQGNVYEQYF
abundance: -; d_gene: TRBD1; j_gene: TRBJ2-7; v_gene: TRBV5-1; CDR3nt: TGCGCCAGCAGCCAGGGACAGGGTAACTACGAGCAGTACTTC; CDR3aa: CASSQGQGNYEQYF